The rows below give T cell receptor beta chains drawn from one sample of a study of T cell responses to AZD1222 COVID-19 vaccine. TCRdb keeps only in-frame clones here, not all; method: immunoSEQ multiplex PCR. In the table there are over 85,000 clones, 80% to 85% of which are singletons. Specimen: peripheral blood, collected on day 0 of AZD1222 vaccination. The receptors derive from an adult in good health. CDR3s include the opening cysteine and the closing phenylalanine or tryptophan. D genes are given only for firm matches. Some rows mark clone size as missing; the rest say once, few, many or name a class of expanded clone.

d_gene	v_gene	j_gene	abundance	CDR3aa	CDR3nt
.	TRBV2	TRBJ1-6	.	CASRGQPHSPLHF	TGTGCCAGCAGAGGACAGCCCCATTCACCCCTCCACTTT
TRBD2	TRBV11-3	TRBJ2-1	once	CASSFSGTSVYNEQFF	TGTGCCAGCAGCTTTTCCGGGACTAGCGTATACAATGAGCAGTTCTTC
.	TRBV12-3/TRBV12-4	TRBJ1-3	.	CASKSSSDTIYF	TGTGCCAGCAAGTCATCGAGCGACACCATATATTTT
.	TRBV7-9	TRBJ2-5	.	CASSLSRGGGRETQYF	TGTGCCAGCAGCTTATCCAGGGGGGGAGGTCGAGAGACCCAGTACTTC
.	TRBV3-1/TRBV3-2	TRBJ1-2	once	CASSQEEIVCRQMNYGYTF	TGTGCCAGCAGCCAAGAGGAAATAGTTTGTCGGCAGATGAACTATGGCTACACCTTC
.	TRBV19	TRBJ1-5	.	CASRQARGNQPQHF	TGTGCCAGTAGGCAGGCCCGTGGCAATCAGCCCCAGCATTTT
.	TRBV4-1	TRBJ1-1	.	CASSQLSGTRGAFF	TGCGCCAGCAGCCAACTATCAGGGACCCGCGGAGCTTTCTTT
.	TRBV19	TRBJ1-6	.	CASSRLGSPLHF	TGTGCCAGTAGTAGATTGGGTTCACCCCTCCACTTT
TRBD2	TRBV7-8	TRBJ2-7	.	CASSLVSGGYEQYF	TGTGCCAGCAGCTTGGTTAGCGGGGGCTACGAGCAGTACTTC
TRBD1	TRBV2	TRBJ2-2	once	CASSEFRTGRGELFF	TGTGCCAGCAGTGAATTCCGGACAGGGCGAGGGGAGCTGTTTTTT
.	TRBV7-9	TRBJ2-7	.	CASSPNWSPYEQYF	TGTGCCAGCAGCCCTAATTGGTCCCCTTACGAGCAGTACTTC
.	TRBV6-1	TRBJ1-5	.	CASSDSDVIQPQHF	TGTGCCAGCAGTGACAGTGATGTTATACAGCCCCAGCATTTT
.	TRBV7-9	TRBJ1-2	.	CASSIRGDYGYTF	TGTGCCAGCAGCATACGGGGGGACTATGGCTACACCTTC
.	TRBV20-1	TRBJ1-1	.	CSAKQSEAFF	TGCAGTGCGAAGCAAAGTGAAGCTTTCTTT
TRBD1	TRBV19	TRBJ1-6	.	CASSMGDRVGSPLHF	TGTGCCAGTAGTATGGGCGACAGGGTTGGTTCACCCCTCCACTTT
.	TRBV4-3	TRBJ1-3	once	CASSQDLPSGNTIYF	TGCGCCAGCAGCCAAGATCTACCCTCTGGAAACACCATATATTTT
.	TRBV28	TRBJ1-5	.	CASSFPGSGNQPQHF	TGTGCCAGCAGTTTTCCGGGGTCGGGCAATCAGCCCCAGCATTTT
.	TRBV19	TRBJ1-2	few	CATRDNTNYGYTF	TGTGCCACCAGGGACAATACCAACTATGGCTACACCTTC
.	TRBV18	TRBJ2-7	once	CASSQEEGKQYF	TGTGCCAGCTCACAAGAAGAGGGGAAGCAGTACTTC
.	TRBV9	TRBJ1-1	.	CASSVGAGTSTEAFF	TGTGCCAGCAGCGTAGGGGCAGGGACTTCCACTGAAGCTTTCTTT